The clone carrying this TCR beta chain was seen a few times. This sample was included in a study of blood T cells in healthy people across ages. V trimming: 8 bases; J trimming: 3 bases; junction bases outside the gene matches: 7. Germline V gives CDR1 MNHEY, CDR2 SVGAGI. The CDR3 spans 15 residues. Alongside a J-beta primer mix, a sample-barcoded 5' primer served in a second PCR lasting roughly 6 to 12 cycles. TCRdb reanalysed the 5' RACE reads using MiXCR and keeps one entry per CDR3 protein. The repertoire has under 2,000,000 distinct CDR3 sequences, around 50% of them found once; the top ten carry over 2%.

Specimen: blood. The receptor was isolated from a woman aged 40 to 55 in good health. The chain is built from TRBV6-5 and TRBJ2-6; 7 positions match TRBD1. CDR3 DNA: TGTGCCAGCCGGAAGGGGGCAAGTGGGGCCAACGTCCTGACTTTC. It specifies CASRKGASGANVLTF.